The 9 T cell receptor beta chains reported below all come from one sample, sequenced in a study of cytomegalovirus exposure and HLA in healthy donors (dated by TCRdb to the late 2010s). Library prep was done by the immunoSEQ multiplex PCR assay. A mixture of 60 forward primers for TCR Vbeta segments and 13 reverse primers for TCR Jbeta segments was used in the multiplex PCR. Not all clones reach the TCRdb copy of this immuneACCESS table, which keeps in-frame sequences only. Checked studies attribute under half of the gap to unresolved V genes and leave the rest unexplained. This sample gives about 130,000 clones in total; roughly two thirds of them show up just once. The ten largest account for 1.5% to 2% of the sample. The sequenced sample consisted of PBMCs. The receptors were sampled from a man between 25 and 39 years old in good health and CMV-seropositive.

A few counts support this clone. V is TRBV14 and J is TRBJ2-1; no definite D call. Germline CDR1 SGHDN, CDR2 FVKESK. The length of the CDR3 is 13 residues. With 4 bases removed from V and 3 bases from J, the gap between germline ends came to 7 bases. The CDR3 region has the DNA TGTGCCAGCAGCCCCCAGGACTACAATGAGCAGTTCTTC. It specifies CASSPQDYNEQFF.

The V gene is TRBV2, the J gene TRBJ2-2, with 8 nucleotides matching TRBD1. Germline V gives CDR1 SNHLY, CDR2 FYNNEI. V lost 7 bases, J lost 2 bases, and 3 bases stayed unmatched. The CDR3 loop spans 14 amino acids. CDR3 protein: CASKGQVNTGELFF. The CDR3 DNA reads as TGTGCCAGCAAGGGACAGGTTAACACCGGGGAGCTGTTTTTT.

The chain uses TRBV6-1 and TRBJ1-2; D uncertain. Germline values: CDR1 MNHNS, CDR2 SASEGT. Deletions cut 7 bases from V and 10 bases from J, with 16 bases between. The CDR3 is made up of 12 amino acids. The CDR3 here is CASTITGVLYTF. The CDR3 nucleotides read TGTGCCAGCACCATCACGGGAGTACTCTACACCTTC.

This sequence joins TRBV7-2 and TRBJ2-2; a possible D gene is TRBD1 (6 bases). The CDR3 contains 15 residues. Trimming took off 5 bases at V and 4 bases at J, with 14 bases between the two ends. CDR1 and CDR2 from the germline V gene are SGHTA and FQGNSA. Here the CDR3 DNA reads TGTGCCAGCAGCCTCCAACAGGGATCCACCGGGGAGCTGTTTTTT. This translates into CASSLQQGSTGELFF.

CDR3 sequence: CASSRSADGYNEQFF. As DNA, the CDR3 is TGCGCCAGCAGCCGAAGCGCCGACGGCTACAATGAGCAGTTCTTC. V is TRBV4-1 and J is TRBJ2-1; D is unclear. CDR1 is MGHRA, CDR2 YSYEKL, per germline. The CDR3 runs 15 residues. V was clipped by 4 bases and J by 3 bases, with 13 bases between them.

This clone was picked up a small number of times. The rearrangement joins TRBV2 to TRBJ1-2, with D possibly TRBD1 on 6 matching bases. The CDR3 runs 13 residues. The V gene's germline CDR1 is SNHLY and CDR2 FYNNEI. Trimming removed 6 bases at V and 2 bases at J, with 10 bases between. DNA of the CDR3: TGTGCCAGCAGACGGCAGGGGAACTATGGCTACACCTTC. Translation: CASRRQGNYGYTF.

The chain joins TRBV28 to TRBJ2-1, with TRBD1 identical over 9 bases. Trimming at V came to 4 bases and at J to 8 bases, leaving 9 bases not matched to a gene. The CDR3 runs to 15 residues. CDR1 is MDHEN, CDR2 SYDVKM, per germline. CDR3 loop: CASSSADRGEDEQFF. Written as DNA, the CDR3 is TGTGCCAGCAGTTCCGCGGACAGGGGTGAGGATGAGCAGTTCTTC. Filled out from reference TRBV28 and TRBJ2-1, the complete variable domain reads DVKVTQSSRYLVKRTGEKVFLECVQDMDHENMFWYRQDPGLGLRLIYFSYDVKMKEKGDIPEGYSVSREKKERFSLILESASTNQTSMYLCASSSADRGEDEQFFGPGTRLTVL.

The chain combines TRBV11-2 with TRBJ1-5; 9 positions agree with TRBD1. J was trimmed by 7 bases and V by 5 bases; bases with no gene match: 3. The germline gives CDR1 SGHAT, CDR2 FQNNGV. The length of the CDR3 is 13 residues. CDR3 loop: CASSVQGAQPQHF. CDR3 DNA: TGTGCCAGCAGCGTACAGGGGGCCCAGCCCCAGCATTTT.

The rearrangement links TRBV29-1 to TRBJ2-3; 10 bases are shared with TRBD1. The V segment lost 6 bases and the J segment 3 bases; nucleotides outside the gene matches: 6. Per the germline V gene, CDR1 is SQVTM and CDR2 is ANQGSEA. There are 14 residues in the CDR3. The CDR3 DNA reads as TGCAGCGTAGGACAGGGGGTCAGTACAGATACGCAGTATTTT. It encodes CSVGQGVSTDTQYF.